This entry lists 29 T cell receptor beta chains sequenced from one sample in a study of blood T cell repertoires in COVID-19. The table came from immunoSEQ multiplex PCR; TCRdb's copy has only in-frame clones and leaves some out. The table lists 200,000 to 300,000 clones, over 75% of them singletons. Specimen: peripheral blood. Source of these receptors: a human donor in a cohort sampled during active COVID-19.

J is TRBJ2-5 and V is TRBV13, with 8 bases identical to TRBD1. From germline, CDR1 is PRHDT and CDR2 FYEKMQ (reference sequence). The CDR3 runs 14 residues. V lost 5 bases and J lost 5; bases outside the gene matches: 7. The chain's CDR3 is CASSPRTGRETQYF. CDR3 nucleotides: TGTGCCAGCAGCCCTCGGACAGGGAGGGAGACCCAGTACTTC.

The chain combines TRBV19 with TRBJ1-2; 10 bases map to TRBD1. From germline, CDR1 is LNHDA and CDR2 SQIVND (reference sequence). The ends lost 4 bases at V and 7 bases at J; junction bases unmatched: 9. CDR3 size: 15 residues. CDR3 bases: TGTGCCAGTAGTACCTCGGACAGGGGGTACAGTGGCTACACCTTC. Translating it yields CASSTSDRGYSGYTF.

The V gene is TRBV4-2, the J gene TRBJ2-7, with D tentatively TRBD1 (6 bases). Looked up from germline, CDR1 is LGHNA and CDR2 is YNFKEQ. The CDR3 is 14 residues long. The V and J ends lost 5 bases and 6 bases respectively, with 17 bases between them. CDR3 DNA: TGTGCCAGCAGCGCCAGACAGGATTCCGGCGAGCAGTACTTC. It encodes CASSARQDSGEQYF.

The rearrangement uses TRBV5-1 and TRBJ1-1, with D unclear. Germline CDR1 reads SGHRS; CDR2 reads YFSETQ. The CDR3 is made up of 15 amino acids. Trimming removed 0 bases from V and 1 base from J, with 10 bases in between. The CDR3 reads CASSLVPAGNTEAFF. The CDR3 DNA follows: TGCGCCAGCAGCTTGGTCCCGGCGGGGAACACTGAAGCTTTCTTT.

V and J are TRBV27 and TRBJ1-1; 7 bases match TRBD1. The V gene end was trimmed by 6 bases and the J gene end by 1 base; junction bases not matched to a gene: 8. The CDR3 covers 15 residues. Germline CDR1 is MNHEY and CDR2 is SMNVEV (reference sequence). For the CDR3, the DNA is TGTGCCAGCAGATCAGACAGGGTGGGGAACACTGAAGCTTTCTTT. It is translated as CASRSDRVGNTEAFF.

CDR3: CASSLGFSTVNTEAFF. DNA for the CDR3: TGTGCCAGCAGCTTGGGCTTTAGTACGGTGAACACTGAAGCTTTCTTT. This chain links TRBV5-6 with TRBJ1-1; D not resolved. There are 16 residues in the CDR3. CDR1 and CDR2 from the germline V gene are SGHDT and YYEEEE. Trimming pared 0 bases from V and 0 bases from J, leaving 12 bases between.

The chain combines TRBV4-1 with TRBJ2-7, with 13 bases lining up with TRBD2. J lost 0 bases, V lost 4 bases, and 9 bases had no gene match. The germline CDR1 and CDR2 sequences are MGHRA and YSYEKL. The CDR3 sequence is 18 residues long. The CDR3 DNA follows: TGCGCCAGCAGCCTCCGGACTAGCGGGGGTTACAGCTCCTACGAGCAGTACTTC. This codes for CASSLRTSGGYSSYEQYF.

As DNA, the CDR3 is TGTGCCAGCAGCGACAAAATCGCAGGGTCGAGAAACATTCAGTACTTC. Translated: CASSDKIAGSRNIQYF. V usage is TRBV14 and J usage is TRBJ2-4; tentative D call: TRBD1 (5 bases). This CDR3 spans 16 amino acids. Trimming left V 5 bases short and J 6 bases short, with 20 bases between. Germline V CDR1 and CDR2: SGHDN, FVKESK.

This clone was detected once. V and J are TRBV18 and TRBJ2-1; 7 nucleotides agree with TRBD1. The V gene end was trimmed by 9 bases and the J gene end by 4 bases; junction bases not matched to a gene: 9. CDR3 length equals 14 residues. CDR1 is KGHSH, CDR2 LQKENI, per germline. This chain's CDR3 is CASSGQTSYNEQFF. Written as DNA, the CDR3 is TGTGCCAGTTCGGGACAGACTTCGTACAATGAGCAGTTCTTC. Supplemented by reference TRBV18 and TRBJ2-1, the full variable domain reads NAGVMQNPRHLVRRRGQEARLRCSPMKGHSHVYWYRQLPEEGLKFMVYLQKENIIDESGMPKERFSAEFPKEGPSILRIQQVVRGDSAAYFCASSGQTSYNEQFFGPGTRLTVL.

The CDR3 reads CASSPSDRQRTTPLHF. DNA for the CDR3: TGTGCCAGCAGCCCCTCCGACAGACAGAGAACCACCCCCCTCCACTTT. This rearrangement joins TRBV5-4 to TRBJ1-6, with D possibly TRBD1 on 5 matching bases. V was clipped by 4 bases and J by 13 bases, with 24 bases between them. Germline V gene data show CDR1 as SGHNT and CDR2 as YYREEE (reference sequence). The CDR3 covers 16 residues.

J is TRBJ2-7 and V is TRBV6-5; TRBD2 matches at 7 bases. The CDR3 is 15 residues long. The V segment lost 6 bases and the J segment 2 bases; nucleotides outside the gene matches: 10. The germline V gene has CDR1 MNHEY and CDR2 SVGAGI. The CDR3 region is CASSRFESGAYEQYF. Written as DNA, the CDR3 is TGTGCCAGCAGCCGCTTCGAGAGCGGGGCCTACGAGCAGTACTTC.

Note on this clone: The same CDR3 can be traced to other DNA sequences in this sample. The chain recombines TRBV5-1 with TRBJ2-3; 13 bases are shared with TRBD2. CDR1 SGHRS and CDR2 YFSETQ come from the germline V gene. The CDR3 is 18 amino acids. After removal of 0 bases from V and 0 bases from J, the junction contained 4 bases not matched to a gene. The DNA of the CDR3 is TGCGCCAGCAGCTTGGGACTAGCGGGGGGAACTAGCACAGATACGCAGTATTTT. It encodes CASSLGLAGGTSTDTQYF. The entire variable domain, with the rest obtained from reference TRBV5-1 and TRBJ2-3, is as follows: KAGVTQTPRYLIKTRGQQVTLSCSPISGHRSVSWYQQTPGQGLQFLFEYFSETQRNKGNFPGRFSGRQFSNSRSEMNVSTLELGDSALYLCASSLGLAGGTSTDTQYFGPGTRLTVL.

This clone came up many times. The chain has TRBV5-4 and TRBJ2-7; D is perhaps TRBD1 (6 bases). CDR1 is SGHNT and CDR2 is YYREEE in the germline V gene (reference sequence). The CDR3 runs 12 residues. V lost 3 bases to trimming and J lost 3 bases, with 7 bases between them. The CDR3 nucleotides are TGTGCCAGCAGCTCGACAGGCTACGAGCAGTACTTC. Protein sequence: CASSSTGYEQYF.

V is TRBV6-1 and J is TRBJ2-6; D not certain. The germline CDR1 and CDR2 sequences are MNHNS and SASEGT. Trimming removed 1 base from V and 0 bases from J, with 10 bases in between. The CDR3 runs to 17 residues. The CDR3 DNA is TGTGCCAGCAGTGAAGGGGCCAGACACTCTGGGGCCAACGTCCTGACTTTC. Amino acid sequence: CASSEGARHSGANVLTF.

The rearrangement uses TRBV5-1 and TRBJ2-3, with 9 bases that match TRBD1. CDR1 SGHRS and CDR2 YFSETQ come from the germline V gene. The CDR3 length is 16 residues. Trimming at V came to 4 bases and at J to 1 base, leaving 7 bases not matched to a gene. The CDR3 DNA follows: TGCGCCAGCAGCGGAGACAGGGGGTTAGGCACAGATACGCAGTATTTT. Protein sequence: CASSGDRGLGTDTQYF.

CDR3 sequence reads: CASSTAARYTGELFF. The DNA of the CDR3 is TGTGCCAGTAGTACGGCAGCTAGATACACCGGGGAGCTGTTTTTT. This rearrangement joins TRBV19 to TRBJ2-2; D not certain. The CDR3 extends over 15 amino acids. Germline lookup yields CDR1 LNHDA and CDR2 SQIVND (reference sequence). Trimming took 4 bases from V and 3 from J, leaving 12 bases between them. Together with reference TRBV19 and TRBJ2-2, the CDR3 gives the full variable domain: DGGITQSPKYLFRKEGQNVTLSCEQNLNHDAMYWYRQDPGQGLRLIYYSQIVNDFQKGDIAEGYSVSREKKESFPLTVTSAQKNPTAFYLCASSTAARYTGELFFGEGSRLTVL.

The chain has TRBV19 and TRBJ2-7, with D possibly matching TRBD2 (5 bases). V lost 4 bases and J lost 5, with 12 bases in between. Germline V gene sequence: CDR1 LNHDA, CDR2 SQIVND (reference sequence). The CDR3 is 13 residues long. The CDR3 nucleotides read TGTGCCAGTAGTACCGGACTGTTGAACGAGCAGTACTTC. Translation gives CASSTGLLNEQYF.

V and J are TRBV19 and TRBJ1-1; TRBD1 is a possible D gene (6 bases). Trimming removed 6 bases from V and 6 bases from J, with 11 bases in between. The CDR3 contains 12 residues. Germline V gene lookup returns CDR1 LNHDA and CDR2 SQIVND (reference sequence). The CDR3 DNA sequence: TGTGCCAGTAGAAGGGGGACCTCTGAAGCTTTCTTT. This sequence encodes CASRRGTSEAFF.

The rearrangement links TRBV2 to TRBJ1-5; 9 bases are shared with TRBD1. Trimming cost V 9 bases and J 4 bases; bases outside gene matches: 7. The germline CDR1 and CDR2 sequences are SNHLY and FYNNEI. There are 14 residues in the CDR3. The CDR3 DNA is TGTGCCAGTTCCACAGGGGGCGGGAATCAGCCCCAGCATTTT. Its protein is CASSTGGGNQPQHF.

Comments on this clone: This CDR3 is also generated by other DNA sequences in the sample. This chain's CDR3 is CASSIRTGGSGNTIYF. The CDR3 coding sequence is TGTGCCAGTAGTATAAGGACAGGGGGCTCTGGAAACACCATATATTTT. The chain carries TRBV19 and TRBJ1-3, with TRBD1 matching over 10 bases. This CDR3 has 16 amino acids. Germline trimming cut 2 bases from V and 0 bases from J; bases unmatched to any gene: 1. Per germline, CDR1 LNHDA and CDR2 SQIVND (reference sequence).

The genes are TRBV20-1 and TRBJ1-2; D gene unclear. This CDR3 has 12 residues. Trimming stripped 3 bases from V and 5 bases from J, with 10 bases between. In germline, CDR1 is DFQATT, CDR2 SNEGSKA (reference sequence). The CDR3 reads CSASIEAYGYTF. For the CDR3, the DNA is TGCAGTGCTAGTATCGAGGCATATGGCTACACCTTC.

This chain uses TRBV19 with TRBJ1-6; 7 positions match TRBD1. With V trimmed by 8 bases and J by 4 bases, 5 bases remained unmatched. Germline V CDR1 and CDR2: LNHDA, SQIVND (reference sequence). This CDR3 is built from 14 residues. In DNA, the CDR3 is TGTGCCAGTCAGGGGGAAGTTTATAATTCACCCCTCCACTTT. It is translated as CASQGEVYNSPLHF.

The genes are TRBV5-1 and TRBJ2-3, with D perhaps matching TRBD2 (6 bases). V was clipped by 4 bases and J by 0 bases, with 9 bases between them. CDR1 SGHRS and CDR2 YFSETQ come from the germline V gene. This CDR3 region has 14 residues. The CDR3 coding sequence is TGCGCCAGCAGCGCCGGGACTAGCACAGATACGCAGTATTTT. This sequence encodes CASSAGTSTDTQYF.

This sequence joins TRBV10-2 and TRBJ1-2; TRBD1 aligns across 7 bases. This CDR3 has 14 amino acids. V lost 9 bases, J lost 5 bases, and 12 bases stayed unmatched. Germline V CDR1 and CDR2: WSHSY, SAAADI. The CDR3 coding sequence is TGCGCCAGTTCGACCGGGACAGCCGGTTATGGCTACACCTTC. Amino acids: CASSTGTAGYGYTF.

V is TRBV5-1 and J is TRBJ2-1; 7 bases fit TRBD2. From germline, CDR1 is SGHRS and CDR2 YFSETQ. V was clipped by 0 bases and J by 0 bases; unmatched bases: 3. The CDR3 loop spans 16 amino acids. In nucleotides, the CDR3 is TGCGCCAGCAGCTTGGGCCAGCGGGGCTCCTACAATGAGCAGTTCTTC. Translating gives CASSLGQRGSYNEQFF.

CDR3 in amino acids: CASSQGLTGTGGTQYF. The CDR3 DNA is TGTGCCAGCAGCCAAGGACTGACAGGAACCGGCGGGACCCAGTACTTC. The chain carries TRBV3-1 (or the pseudogene TRBV3-2) and TRBJ2-5, with a tentative D call TRBD1 (6 bases). The germline gives CDR1 LGHDT, CDR2 YNNKEL (reference sequence). The CDR3 covers 16 residues. V was trimmed by 1 base and J by 7 bases, leaving 19 bases between them.

The CDR3 sequence is CSVDGGTGALTDTQYF. In nucleotides, the CDR3 is TGCAGCGTTGATGGGGGGACAGGGGCCCTCACAGATACGCAGTATTTT. The chain has TRBV29-1 and TRBJ2-3, with 10 bases aligning to TRBD1. The CDR3 contains 16 residues. J lost 2 bases, V lost 3 bases, and 8 bases had no gene match. CDR1 is SQVTM, CDR2 ANQGSEA, per germline.

CDR3 loop: CASRFLGPSEGGQPQHF. The CDR3 nucleotides read TGTGCCAGTAGATTCCTGGGCCCGTCAGAGGGAGGGCAGCCCCAGCATTTT. The V call is TRBV19, the J call TRBJ1-5, with unresolved D. This CDR3 spans 17 amino acids. Germline V gene data show CDR1 as LNHDA and CDR2 as SQIVND (reference sequence). V shed 6 bases and J shed 7 bases, with 25 bases lying between them. Full variable domain (remainder filled in from reference TRBV19 and TRBJ1-5): DGGITQSPKYLFRKEGQNVTLSCEQNLNHDAMYWYRQDPGQGLRLIYYSQIVNDFQKGDIAEGYSVSREKKESFPLTVTSAQKNPTAFYLCASRFLGPSEGGQPQHFGDGTRLSIL.

The chain links TRBV27 to TRBJ1-2, with D tentatively TRBD1 (6 bases). The ends were cut back, 8 bases at V and 6 bases at J, with 19 bases in the middle. CDR1 is MNHEY and CDR2 is SMNVEV in the germline V gene (reference sequence). The length of the CDR3 is 14 residues. For the CDR3, the DNA is TGTGCCAGCCGACGGGACATAAACGGGAATGGCTACACCTTC. This encodes CASRRDINGNGYTF.